This TCR beta chain was documented in a study of CD8 T cells in ankylosing spondylitis. V lost 5 bases and J lost 5; bases outside the gene matches: 3. The CDR3 has 13 residues. The germline CDR1 and CDR2 sequences are SQVTM and ANQGSEA. Preparation of TCR beta libraries was done by quantitative 5'-RACE with molecular barcodes. In TCRdb, the 5' RACE reads were re-called with MiXCR into one record per CDR3 protein. This table holds some 300,000 distinct CDR3 sequences, around 20% found once. This clonotype has more than one count but fewer than ten. The source material was blood, either unsorted or a sorted T cell fraction (not recorded which). This clonotype originated in a female donor with ankylosing spondylitis or in good health (not recorded which). The V and J genes are TRBV29-1 and TRBJ2-7; TRBD2 matches 13 bases. The CDR3 DNA is TGCAGCGTTAGGACTAGCGGGAGTGACGAGCAGTACTTC. It encodes CSVRTSGSDEQYF.